Each of the 32 T cell receptor beta chains below was sequenced from the same sample in a study of blood T cell repertoires in COVID-19. Sequencing was performed with immunoSEQ multiplex PCR; in TCRdb, only in-frame clones are kept and a portion is missing. Among roughly 250,000 clones listed, about 88% were seen once. Sequencing was carried out using peripheral blood. The receptors shown here come from a woman aged 40 to 50 who had recovered from COVID-19.

This clone was seen a single time. The chain combines TRBV6-1 with TRBJ2-7, with D perhaps matching TRBD2 (6 bases). CDR3 size: 18 residues. Looked up from germline, CDR1 is MNHNS and CDR2 is SASEGT. Trimming left V 1 base short and J 5 bases short, with 24 bases between. CDR3 sequence (DNA): TGTGCCAGCAGTGAAGATAGTGGGGGACGTCGGGGGATCGACGAGCAGTACTTC. This codes for CASSEDSGGRRGIDEQYF.

The chain employs TRBV5-6 and TRBJ1-5; tentatively, D is TRBD1 (6 bases). CDR1 is SGHDT, CDR2 YYEEEE, per germline. CDR3 size: 14 residues. V lost 3 bases, J lost 6 bases, and 13 bases lay in between. The CDR3: CASSSTGLGQPQHF. The CDR3 nucleotides read TGTGCCAGCAGCTCCACAGGGTTGGGTCAGCCCCAGCATTTT.

The chain has TRBV5-1 and TRBJ2-3; possibly TRBD2 for D (6 bases). Germline assignment: CDR1 SGHRS and CDR2 YFSETQ. CDR3 size: 15 residues. V gave up 9 bases and J gave up 0 bases, with 17 bases separating them. In DNA, the CDR3 is TGCGCCACGAGGCTCGGGAGCCCTAGCACAGATACGCAGTATTTT. It encodes CATRLGSPSTDTQYF.

The chain employs TRBV28 and TRBJ1-5, with 12 bases fitting TRBD1. Germline loops: CDR1 MDHEN, CDR2 SYDVKM. The CDR3 consists of 16 residues. J lost 6 bases, V lost 4 bases, and 7 bases had no gene match. The chain's CDR3 is CASSSRGQGASQPQHF. The CDR3 DNA reads TGTGCCAGCAGTTCCCGGGGACAGGGGGCGTCTCAGCCCCAGCATTTT. Complete variable domain (other parts from reference TRBV28 and TRBJ1-5): DVKVTQSSRYLVKRTGEKVFLECVQDMDHENMFWYRQDPGLGLRLIYFSYDVKMKEKGDIPEGYSVSREKKERFSLILESASTNQTSMYLCASSSRGQGASQPQHFGDGTRLSIL.

The gene calls are TRBV2 and TRBJ2-5; a possible D gene is TRBD1 (6 bases). The CDR3 runs 13 residues. Germline V lookup: CDR1 SNHLY, CDR2 FYNNEI. V lost 7 bases, J lost 6 bases, and 15 bases lay in between. The CDR3 nucleotides are TGTGCCAGCATGGTTCAGGGGAGACAGACCCAGTACTTC. This gives the protein CASMVQGRQTQYF.

V and J are TRBV7-9 and TRBJ1-1; 9 positions agree with TRBD1. V lost 5 bases to trimming and J lost 6 bases; unmatched junction nucleotides: 7. The CDR3 loop spans 14 amino acids. Germline V gene data show CDR1 as SEHNR and CDR2 as FQNEAQ (reference sequence). The CDR3 sequence: CASSHPGQGAEAFF. In nucleotides, the CDR3 is TGTGCCAGCAGCCACCCGGGACAGGGCGCTGAAGCTTTCTTT.

Here the CDR3 reads CASSQVTQGASYEQYF. The CDR3 bases are TGTGCCAGCAGCCAAGTCACCCAGGGGGCCTCCTACGAGCAGTACTTC. This sequence joins TRBV3-1 (or the pseudogene TRBV3-2) and TRBJ2-7; TRBD1 aligns across 8 bases. This CDR3 is 16 amino acids long. V lost 1 base and J lost 0; bases outside the gene matches: 5. CDR1 is LGHDT and CDR2 is YNNKEL in the germline V gene (reference sequence).

In the case of this clone: A much larger clone differs from this one at a single base, so this may be a read error. The chain links TRBV6-5 to TRBJ2-7, with 12 bases that match TRBD1. The CDR3 is 14 residues long. V lost 6 bases to trimming and J lost 5 bases; unmatched junction nucleotides: 5. CDR1 is MNHEY, CDR2 SVGAGI, per germline. CDR3 in amino acids: CASSSGTGGHEQYF. DNA of the CDR3: TGTGCCAGCAGCTCCGGGACAGGGGGCCACGAGCAGTACTTC.

V gene TRBV28 combines with J gene TRBJ2-1; 11 nucleotides agree with TRBD2. The trim removed 8 bases at V and 5 bases at J, leaving 11 bases unmatched. The CDR3 totals 16 residues. The germline V gene has CDR1 MDHEN and CDR2 SYDVKM. CDR3 loop: CASFNPQTSGDNEQFF. DNA for the CDR3: TGTGCCAGCTTCAACCCCCAGACTAGCGGGGACAATGAGCAGTTCTTC.

The genes are TRBV11-3 and TRBJ2-3; a possible D gene is TRBD2 (6 bases). The CDR3 is 14 amino acids. Germline CDR1 SGHNT, CDR2 YENEEA. V was cut by 1 base and J by 6 bases, with 11 bases left in between. CDR3 DNA sequence: TGTGCCAGCAGCTTAGGGGGAGCGGGTGATACGCAGTATTTT. Translation gives CASSLGGAGDTQYF.

This chain links TRBV15 with TRBJ2-1; 7 bases map to TRBD2. Trimming removed 0 bases from V and 7 bases from J; junction bases left unmatched: 6. The CDR3 extends over 15 amino acids. From germline, CDR1 is LNHNV and CDR2 YYDKDF (reference sequence). The CDR3 DNA sequence: TGTGCCACCAGCAGAGATATCACGGGAGGAAATGAGCAGTTCTTC. It translates to CATSRDITGGNEQFF.

This chain connects TRBV4-1 to TRBJ2-7; 11 bases are a match to TRBD2. The length of the CDR3 is 17 residues. V was pared by 3 bases and J by 6 bases, with 13 bases of the junction left unmatched. CDR1 is MGHRA, CDR2 YSYEKL, per germline. CDR3 DNA sequence: TGCGCCAGCAGCCATCATACTATAGCGGGGGGGCCGGGCGAGCAGTACTTC. Encoded protein: CASSHHTIAGGPGEQYF.

The chain couples TRBV12-3 or TRBV12-4 to TRBJ2-7, with D hard to call. This CDR3 comprises 12 residues. V lost 3 bases, J lost 4 bases, and 7 bases lay in between. CDR3 coding DNA: TGTGCCAGCAGTTTGGCTTTTTACGAGCAGTACTTC. It is translated as CASSLAFYEQYF.

The rearrangement joins TRBV28 to TRBJ1-2; possible D gene TRBD1, 5 bases. The germline V and J ends were trimmed by 8 bases and 7 bases, with 8 bases remaining between them. CDR1 is MDHEN and CDR2 is SYDVKM in the germline V gene. This CDR3 contains 10 residues. CDR3 sequence: CASSGGGYTF. DNA of the CDR3: TGTGCCAGCTCCGGGGGTGGCTACACCTTC.

This chain uses TRBV6-2 or TRBV6-3 with TRBJ1-2; no reliable D call. CDR3 length: 12 residues. V was pared by 4 bases and J by 8 bases, with 11 bases between. Germline V gene lookup returns CDR1 MNHEY and CDR2 SVGEGT. The CDR3 DNA reads TGTGCCAGCAGTTCCCCCGGACTGGGCTACACCTTC. Its translation is CASSSPGLGYTF.

The chain joins TRBV11-2 to TRBJ2-3; 7 positions agree with TRBD2. V trimming: 1 base; J trimming: 6 bases; junction bases outside the gene matches: 7. The CDR3 extends over 15 amino acids. Germline V gene lookup returns CDR1 SGHAT and CDR2 FQNNGV. The CDR3 is CASSLGGGPWDTQYF. The CDR3 DNA sequence: TGTGCCAGCAGCTTAGGCGGGGGTCCATGGGATACGCAGTATTTT.

The chain uses TRBV11-2 and TRBJ2-7; 10 bases are shared with TRBD1. CDR1 and CDR2 from the germline V gene are SGHAT and FQNNGV. The CDR3 is 15 amino acids. Losses at the gene ends were 0 bases for V and 5 bases for J; bases not matched to a gene: 4. The CDR3 bases are TGTGCCAGCAGCTTAGAGGGACAGGGGAGGAACGAGCAGTACTTC. Translation gives CASSLEGQGRNEQYF.

The gene calls are TRBV28 and TRBJ1-6; D gene ambiguous. CDR1 is MDHEN and CDR2 is SYDVKM in the germline V gene. The V end was cut by 7 bases, the J end by 0 bases, with 13 bases between. CDR3 length: 16 residues. In DNA, the CDR3 is TGTGCCAGCACCCCAGCGAGAAGCTCCTATAATTCACCCCTCCACTTT. This encodes CASTPARSSYNSPLHF.

The chain links TRBV11-3 to TRBJ2-3, with D unclear. V was shortened by 6 bases and J by 4 bases, with 17 bases between the two germline ends. Germline V CDR1 and CDR2: SGHNT, YENEEA. The CDR3 consists of 15 residues. CDR3 protein: CASRQASFPSDTQYF. The CDR3 nucleotides are TGTGCCAGCAGGCAGGCAAGTTTTCCTTCAGATACGCAGTATTTT.

The chain combines TRBV5-1 with TRBJ2-5; D may be TRBD1 (6 bases). Germline V gene data show CDR1 as SGHRS and CDR2 as YFSETQ. The CDR3 spans 15 residues. Trimming removed 4 bases from V and 0 bases from J, with 13 bases in between. CDR3 DNA sequence: TGCGCCAGCAGCGCTACAGGGAATAACCAAGAGACCCAGTACTTC. The encoded protein is CASSATGNNQETQYF.

The V call is TRBV6-2 or TRBV6-3, the J call TRBJ2-5; TRBD1 might be the D (5 bases). The germline V gene encodes CDR1 MNHEY and CDR2 SVGEGT. Trimming shortened V by 2 bases and J by 4 bases, and 14 bases separated the two germline ends. This CDR3 is 15 amino acids long. The CDR3 coding sequence is TGTGCCAGCAGTTACGAAGGGTGGCAGGGAGAGACCCAGTACTTC. Its translation is CASSYEGWQGETQYF.

This clone was picked up one time. The chain uses TRBV27 and TRBJ1-2, with a tentative D call TRBD1 (6 bases). The CDR3 totals 13 residues. Germline V gene sequence: CDR1 MNHEY, CDR2 SMNVEV (reference sequence). V was cut by 6 bases and J by 3 bases, with 11 bases left in between. The CDR3 DNA follows: TGTGCCAGCAGGGGGCAGGGGTACTATGGCTACACCTTC. It translates to CASRGQGYYGYTF.

The J gene is TRBJ1-5, the V gene TRBV6-2 or TRBV6-3; possible D gene TRBD1, 5 bases. V lost 5 bases, J lost 0 bases, and 23 bases lay in between. The CDR3 contains 19 residues. In germline, CDR1 is MNHEY, CDR2 SVGEGT. CDR3 amino acids: CASSPRGGSGRDSNQPQHF. The CDR3 nucleotides read TGTGCCAGCAGTCCCCGGGGGGGGAGCGGACGGGATAGCAATCAGCCCCAGCATTTT.

This chain joins TRBV4-2 and TRBJ1-4, with TRBD1 identical over 10 bases. Trimming took 1 base from V and 3 from J; bases not matched to a gene: 2. The CDR3 is 16 amino acids. The germline V gene has CDR1 LGHNA and CDR2 YNFKEQ. CDR3 nucleotides: TGTGCCAGCAGCCAAGGGGACAGGGGTTCTAATGAAAAACTGTTTTTT. This sequence encodes CASSQGDRGSNEKLFF.

This clone was observed a handful of times. The gene calls are TRBV6-5 and TRBJ1-4; D call uncertain. This CDR3 comprises 15 residues. Trimming took off 6 bases at V and 0 bases at J, with 11 bases between the two ends. CDR1 is MNHEY, CDR2 SVGAGI, per germline. CDR3 residues: CASSATAATNEKLFF. The CDR3 DNA follows: TGTGCCAGCAGCGCTACAGCCGCAACTAATGAAAAACTGTTTTTT.

The table lists this clone with a count of one. The J gene is TRBJ1-2, the V gene TRBV5-5, with 9 positions matching TRBD1. Trimming cost V 4 bases and J 0 bases; bases outside gene matches: 7. This CDR3 comprises 16 residues. Germline-derived CDR1 and CDR2 are SGHKS and YYEKEE (reference sequence). For the CDR3, the DNA is TGTGCCAGCAGCGAGGGACAGGGTTTCGCTAACTATGGCTACACCTTC. Its protein is CASSEGQGFANYGYTF.

This clone has a count of ten or more. This chain joins TRBV18 and TRBJ1-5; possible D gene TRBD1, 6 bases. Germline V gene data show CDR1 as KGHSH and CDR2 as LQKENI. Trimming removed 6 bases from V and 3 bases from J, with 9 bases in between. The CDR3 contains 13 residues. The CDR3 nucleotides read TGTGCCAGCTCTAGACAGGACAATCAGCCCCAGCATTTT. It encodes CASSRQDNQPQHF.

The chain couples TRBV4-2 to TRBJ2-5, with TRBD2 matching over 9 bases. V shed 1 base, J shed 3 bases, and the junction held 3 bases outside the gene matches. The V gene's germline CDR1 is LGHNA and CDR2 YNFKEQ. There are 15 residues in the CDR3. The CDR3 nucleotides read TGTGCCAGCAGCCAAGCTAGCGGGATTGAAGAGACCCAGTACTTC. Amino acids: CASSQASGIEETQYF.

The chain combines TRBV5-4 with TRBJ2-3; D may be TRBD2 (6 bases). Germline CDR1 reads SGHNT; CDR2 reads YYREEE (reference sequence). The CDR3 loop spans 13 amino acids. The V gene lost 0 bases and the J gene lost 11 bases, with 13 bases spanning the gap. The CDR3 is CASSLAGASEQYF. Written as DNA, the CDR3 is TGTGCCAGCAGCTTGGCGGGAGCCTCTGAGCAGTATTTT. Looking up the rest from reference TRBV5-4 and TRBJ2-3 gives the full variable domain: ETGVTQSPTHLIKTRGQQVTLRCSSQSGHNTVSWYQQALGQGPQFIFQYYREEENGRGNFPPRFSGLQFPNYSSELNVNALELDDSALYLCASSLAGASEQYFGPGTRLTVL.

The rearrangement joins TRBV19 to TRBJ2-7; 9 bases agree with TRBD1. The CDR3 loop spans 13 amino acids. V gave up 2 bases and J gave up 6 bases; unmatched junction bases: 2. Germline CDR1 and CDR2: LNHDA and SQIVND (reference sequence). CDR3 sequence: CASSITTGGEQYF. CDR3 in DNA: TGTGCCAGTAGTATAACGACAGGGGGCGAGCAGTACTTC.

In its sample, this clone was seen once. This chain joins TRBV5-4 and TRBJ1-2; D may be TRBD1 (6 bases). Germline CDR1 SGHNT, CDR2 YYREEE (reference sequence). Deletions cut 6 bases from V and 2 bases from J, with 17 bases between. The CDR3 is 15 residues long. CDR3: CASTWGGGTNYGYTF. DNA of the CDR3: TGTGCCAGCACCTGGGGGGGCGGGACAAACTATGGCTACACCTTC.

V and J are TRBV4-1 and TRBJ2-7; D is unresolved. CDR3 length: 13 residues. The V gene lost 0 bases and the J gene lost 4 bases, with 7 bases spanning the gap. The germline V gene encodes CDR1 MGHRA and CDR2 YSYEKL. The CDR3 spells CASSQDTVYEQYF. CDR3 nucleotides: TGCGCCAGCAGCCAAGACACGGTTTACGAGCAGTACTTC.